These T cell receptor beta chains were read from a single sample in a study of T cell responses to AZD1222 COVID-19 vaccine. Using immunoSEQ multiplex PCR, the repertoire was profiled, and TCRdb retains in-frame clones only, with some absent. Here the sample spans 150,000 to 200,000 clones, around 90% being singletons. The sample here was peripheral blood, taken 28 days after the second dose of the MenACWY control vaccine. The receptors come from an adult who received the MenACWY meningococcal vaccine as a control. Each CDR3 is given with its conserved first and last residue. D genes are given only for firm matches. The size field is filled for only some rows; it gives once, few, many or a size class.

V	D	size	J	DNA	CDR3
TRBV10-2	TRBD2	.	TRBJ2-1	TGCGCCAGCAAAGGTAGCGGGAGGGTCAATGAGCAGTTCTTC	CASKGSGRVNEQFF
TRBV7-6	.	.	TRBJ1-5	TGTGCCAGCAGCTTAGCTCCCCGTCAACGCAATCAGCCCCAGCATTTT	CASSLAPRQRNQPQHF
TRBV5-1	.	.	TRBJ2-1	TGCGCCAGCAGCTTGGGGGCCGAGGTTGCAAATGAGCAGTTCTTC	CASSLGAEVANEQFF
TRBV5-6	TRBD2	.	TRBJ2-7	TGTGCCAGCAGCCAGGTAGCGGGCGTCGAGCAGTACTTC	CASSQVAGVEQYF
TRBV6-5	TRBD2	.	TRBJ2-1	TGTGCCAGTAGAGTGGGACTAGCGGGAGGGAATGAGCAGTTCTTC	CASRVGLAGGNEQFF
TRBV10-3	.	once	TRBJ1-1	TGTGCCATCAGTAAGGGGAACACTGAAGCTTTCTTT	CAISKGNTEAFF
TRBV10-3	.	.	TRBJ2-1	TGTGCCATCAACCGTTCGGGGTCCTTCGAGCAGTTCTTC	CAINRSGSFEQFF
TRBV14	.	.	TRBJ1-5	TGTGCCAGCAGCCAAGGTGTCCATCAGCCCCAGCATTTT	CASSQGVHQPQHF
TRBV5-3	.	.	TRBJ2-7	TGTGCCAGAAGCTTTGAAACCTCGAGGGGTGTCGACGAGCAGTACTTC	CARSFETSRGVDEQYF
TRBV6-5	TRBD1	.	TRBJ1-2	TGTGCCAGCCGGGACAGACCTTCTAACTATGGCTACACCTTC	CASRDRPSNYGYTF
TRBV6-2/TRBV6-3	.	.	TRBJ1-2	TGTGCCAGCAGTTTGGACGTACAACCTGGCTATGGCTACACCTTC	CASSLDVQPGYGYTF